Following are 14 T cell receptor beta chains from one sample sequenced in a study of Tregs in tolerant kidney transplant recipients. Assay: immunoSEQ multiplex PCR; the TCRdb copy retains only in-frame clones and omits some. The data hold roughly 99,000 clones, with approximately 93% observed a single time. The material was CD4+ T cells from blood, obtained before the transplant. The receptors were gathered from a human donor who received a combined kidney and bone marrow transplant.

The rearrangement links TRBV6-6 to TRBJ1-5; no clear D. The CDR3 is made up of 14 amino acids. The germline gives CDR1 MNHNY, CDR2 SVGAGI (reference sequence). Trimming cost V 7 bases and J 4 bases, with 14 bases left between them. CDR3 residues: CASTYPPSNQPQHF. The DNA of the CDR3 is TGTGCCAGCACCTACCCACCCTCTAATCAGCCCCAGCATTTT.

This clone was recorded only once. This chain joins TRBV5-1 and TRBJ2-7, with TRBD2 matching 10 bases. Germline lookup yields CDR1 SGHRS and CDR2 YFSETQ. The CDR3 spans 15 residues. Germline trimming cut 2 bases from V and 1 base from J; bases unmatched to any gene: 3. CDR3 coding DNA: TGCGCCAGCAGCTTAGGGACTAGCGATTCCTACGAGCAGTACTTC. It is translated as CASSLGTSDSYEQYF.

J is TRBJ2-1 and V is TRBV6-4, with 7 bases identical to TRBD2. The V gene's germline CDR1 is MRHNA and CDR2 SNTAGT. This CDR3 is built from 13 residues. The J segment lost 5 bases and the V segment lost 6 bases, leaving 4 bases of the junction unmatched. The CDR3 region has the DNA TGTGCCAGCAGCCGGACTAGGGACAATGAGCAGTTCTTC. Translation gives CASSRTRDNEQFF.

The chain uses TRBV5-1 and TRBJ1-3; possibly TRBD1 for D (6 bases). The CDR3 has 15 amino acids. Germline V gene lookup returns CDR1 SGHRS and CDR2 YFSETQ. V lost 0 bases and J lost 2, with 9 bases in between. CDR3 sequence: CASSLEGGAGNTIYF. In DNA form, the CDR3 reads TGCGCCAGCAGCTTGGAGGGGGGGGCTGGAAACACCATATATTTT. Full variable domain (outside the CDR3, taken from reference TRBV5-1 and TRBJ1-3): KAGVTQTPRYLIKTRGQQVTLSCSPISGHRSVSWYQQTPGQGLQFLFEYFSETQRNKGNFPGRFSGRQFSNSRSEMNVSTLELGDSALYLCASSLEGGAGNTIYFGEGSWLTVV.

The gene calls are TRBV11-3 and TRBJ2-7; tentative D call: TRBD2 (6 bases). The CDR3 covers 15 residues. CDR1 is SGHNT and CDR2 is YENEEA in the germline V gene. V was trimmed by 0 bases and J by 0 bases, leaving 9 bases between them. In nucleotides, the CDR3 is TGTGCCAGCAGCTTAGATGTAGCGGACTCCTACGAGCAGTACTTC. Residues: CASSLDVADSYEQYF.

The CDR3 protein is CASSEVGQGIDTQYF. In DNA, the CDR3 is TGTGCCAGCAGTGAAGTCGGGCAGGGGATAGATACGCAGTATTTT. V usage is TRBV6-1 and J usage is TRBJ2-3; D might be TRBD1 (6 bases). The germline CDR1 and CDR2 sequences are MNHNS and SASEGT. V shed 1 base and J shed 5 bases, with 13 bases lying between them. CDR3 size: 15 residues.

The chain uses TRBV7-8 and TRBJ2-7; 8 bases fit TRBD2. CDR3 length: 15 amino acids. Germline trimming cut 5 bases from V and 2 bases from J; bases unmatched to any gene: 8. Germline V gives CDR1 SGHVS, CDR2 FQNEAQ. DNA for the CDR3: TGTGCCAGCAGCCCCGGGGGACTAGAGGCCTACGAGCAGTACTTC. It encodes CASSPGGLEAYEQYF.

This clone was counted between two and nine times. This chain connects TRBV7-2 to TRBJ1-2; D possibly corresponds to TRBD1 (6 bases). CDR1 SGHTA and CDR2 FQGNSA come from the germline V gene. V was shortened by 10 bases and J by 6 bases, with 27 bases between the two germline ends. This CDR3 spans 16 amino acids. The CDR3 here is CATSRGGGLIGDGYTF. CDR3 bases: TGTGCCACCTCACGAGGGGGGGGGCTCATTGGGGATGGCTACACCTTC.

The V call is TRBV6-5, the J call TRBJ2-3, with a tentative D call TRBD2 (6 bases). Trimming left V 7 bases short and J 2 bases short, with 13 bases between. The germline CDR1 and CDR2 sequences are MNHEY and SVGAGI. This CDR3 has 14 amino acids. CDR3 DNA: TGTGCCAGCATTCCAAGGGACTTCACAGATACGCAGTATTTT. Protein: CASIPRDFTDTQYF.

The chain recombines TRBV28 with TRBJ1-2; D perhaps matches TRBD1 (6 bases). CDR3 length: 15 residues. V lost 5 bases and J lost 4, with 17 bases in between. From germline, CDR1 is MDHEN and CDR2 SYDVKM. The CDR3 DNA follows: TGTGCCAGCAGTCGCCTAGGGGGAGGGCTCTATGGCTACACCTTC. Protein: CASSRLGGGLYGYTF.

The chain carries TRBV30 and TRBJ2-2; TRBD2 matches at 11 bases. V lost 6 bases and J lost 0; bases outside the gene matches: 9. CDR1 and CDR2 (germline): GTSNPN, SVGIG (reference sequence). The CDR3 length is 17 residues. This CDR3 reads CACTGPSGGTNTGELFF. The CDR3 nucleotides read TGTGCCTGTACCGGACCTAGCGGGGGGACGAACACCGGGGAGCTGTTTTTT.

This rearrangement joins TRBV11-1 to TRBJ2-2; D not certain. V was shortened by 2 bases and J by 1 base, with 14 bases between the two germline ends. This CDR3 region has 17 residues. CDR1 and CDR2 from the germline V gene are SGHAT and FQDESV (reference sequence). The CDR3 nucleotides are TGTGCCAGCAGCTTATCTACAGAACTCGTGAACACCGGGGAGCTGTTTTTT. The encoded protein is CASSLSTELVNTGELFF.

The chain recombines TRBV23-1 with TRBJ1-6; 10 nucleotides align to TRBD1. TRBV23-1 is marked as an open reading frame, function uncertain. Losses at the gene ends were 4 bases for V and 8 bases for J; bases not matched to a gene: 14. This CDR3 contains 18 residues. CDR3 region: CASSPRTGGGSEDSPLHF. The CDR3 nucleotides are TGCGCCAGCAGTCCTAGGACAGGGGGGGGCTCAGAGGATTCACCCCTCCACTTT.

This clone showed up just once. At one end the junction does not follow the germline gene, possibly because of a read error. This same CDR3 is encoded by further DNA sequences in the sample. V is TRBV27 and J is TRBJ1-6, with a possible D match to TRBD1 (5 bases). This CDR3 has 12 amino acids. Germline-derived CDR1 and CDR2 are MNHEY and SMNVEV (reference sequence). In DNA form, the CDR3 reads TGTGCCAGCCGACAGCCTAATTCCCCCCTCCACTTT. Its translation: CASRQPNSPLHF.